This T cell receptor beta chain was sequenced during a study of identical twins' blood T cells. All three twin pairs grew up together with likely shared infections and vaccines. About this clonotype: This clone may be a read error of a much larger clone one base away.

TCRdb ran MiXCR on the 5' RACE reads and lists one entry per CDR3 protein. Of 350,000 to 400,000 distinct CDR3 sequences in the sample, roughly 28% are singletons; the top ten hold roughly 5.5%. The V segment lost 7 bases and the J segment 4 bases; nucleotides outside the gene matches: 9. CDR1 SEHNR and CDR2 FQNEAQ come from the germline V gene (reference sequence). This CDR3 has 14 residues. The origin of this receptor is a woman between 18 and 50 years old in good health. The J gene is TRBJ1-1, the V gene TRBV7-9; 7 bases line up with TRBD1. Specimen: PBMCs. The CDR3 coding sequence is TGTGCCAGCACCTACCACAGGGGCGGCACTGAAGCTTTCTTT. It encodes CASTYHRGGTEAFF.